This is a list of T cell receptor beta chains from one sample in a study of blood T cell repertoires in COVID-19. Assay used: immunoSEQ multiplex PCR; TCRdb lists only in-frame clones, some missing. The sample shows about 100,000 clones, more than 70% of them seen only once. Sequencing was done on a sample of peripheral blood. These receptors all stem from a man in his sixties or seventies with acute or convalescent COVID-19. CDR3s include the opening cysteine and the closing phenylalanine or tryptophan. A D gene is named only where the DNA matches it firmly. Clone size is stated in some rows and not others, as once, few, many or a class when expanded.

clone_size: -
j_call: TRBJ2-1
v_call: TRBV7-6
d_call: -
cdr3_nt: TGTGCCAGCAGCTTAGGCCGGGGGGCCCCGGGGTACAATGAGCAGTTCTTC
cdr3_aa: CASSLGRGAPGYNEQFF

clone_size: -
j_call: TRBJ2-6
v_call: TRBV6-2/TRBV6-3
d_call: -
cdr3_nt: TGTGCCAGCAGTCTTCAGGGGGCCAACGTCCTGACTTTC
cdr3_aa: CASSLQGANVLTF

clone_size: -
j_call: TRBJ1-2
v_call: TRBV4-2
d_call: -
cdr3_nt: TGTGCCAGCAGCCAAGAATACGGAGGCAACTATGGCTACACCTTC
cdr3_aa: CASSQEYGGNYGYTF

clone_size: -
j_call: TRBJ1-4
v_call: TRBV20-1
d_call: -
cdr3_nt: TGCAGTGCTCCACGGAGTGAAAAACTGTTTTTT
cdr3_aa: CSAPRSEKLFF

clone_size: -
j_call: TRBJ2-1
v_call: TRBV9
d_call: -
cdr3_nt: TGTGCCAGCAGCGTAGGAACTAGCCGTTTCGAGCAGTTCTTC
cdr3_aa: CASSVGTSRFEQFF

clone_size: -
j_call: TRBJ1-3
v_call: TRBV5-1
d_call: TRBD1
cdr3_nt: TGCGCCAGCAGTATTTCGGGGACAGGGTTCTCTGGAAACACCATATATTTT
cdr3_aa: CASSISGTGFSGNTIYF

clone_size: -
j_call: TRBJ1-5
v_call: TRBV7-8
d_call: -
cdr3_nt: TGTGCCAGCAGCTTAGGCCAGGGGCATAGCAATCAGCCCCAGCATTTT
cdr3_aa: CASSLGQGHSNQPQHF

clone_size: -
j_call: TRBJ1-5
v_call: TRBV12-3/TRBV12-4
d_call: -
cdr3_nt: TGTGCCAGCAGTTTCGCGGGTAATCAGCCCCAGCATTTT
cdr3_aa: CASSFAGNQPQHF

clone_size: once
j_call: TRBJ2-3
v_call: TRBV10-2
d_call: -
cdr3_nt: TGCGCCAGCAGTGAGTCTCGGGGGTGGGGCACAGATACGCAGTATTTT
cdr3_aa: CASSESRGWGTDTQYF

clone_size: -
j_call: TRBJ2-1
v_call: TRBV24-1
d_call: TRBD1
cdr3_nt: TGTGCCACCAGTGATTACAGGGGGGATGAGCAGTTCTTC
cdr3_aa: CATSDYRGDEQFF

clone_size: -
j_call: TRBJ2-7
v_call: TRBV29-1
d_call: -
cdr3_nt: TGCAGCGCCGCAGGGGGGAAGGCCTACGAGCAGTACTTC
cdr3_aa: CSAAGGKAYEQYF

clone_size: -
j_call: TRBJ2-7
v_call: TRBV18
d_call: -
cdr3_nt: TGTGCCAGCTCACCACATCCGGAGGGCGAGCAGTACTTC
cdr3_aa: CASSPHPEGEQYF

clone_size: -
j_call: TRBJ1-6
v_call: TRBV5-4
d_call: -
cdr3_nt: TGTGCCAGCAGCTCCGAACAGGGATGGTCACCCCTCCACTTT
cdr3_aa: CASSSEQGWSPLHF

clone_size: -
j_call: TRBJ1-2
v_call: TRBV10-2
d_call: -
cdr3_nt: TGCGCCAGCAGTGAAAAGGCACGGGGTGGCTACACCTTC
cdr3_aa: CASSEKARGGYTF

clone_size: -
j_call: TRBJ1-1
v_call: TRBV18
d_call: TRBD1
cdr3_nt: TGTGCCAGCTCACCAAAAGGGGGCAGAGCTGAAGCTTTCTTT
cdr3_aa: CASSPKGGRAEAFF

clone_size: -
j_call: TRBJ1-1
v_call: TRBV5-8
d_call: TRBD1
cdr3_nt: TGTGCCAGCAGCACGCAGGGGGGAACTGAAGCTTTCTTT
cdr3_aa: CASSTQGGTEAFF